The 8 T cell receptor beta chains reported below all come from one sample, sequenced in a study of identical twins. Using its own MiXCR run on the 5' RACE reads, TCRdb lists one record per CDR3 protein. The table lists 450,000 or so distinct CDR3 sequences, approximately 24% of them singletons. The data were also submitted as part of a second study, on T cells expressing NK-cell markers.

The sequenced sample consisted of CD4+ T cells sorted from blood. The receptors here all came from a woman between 18 and 30 years old in good health.

There are a few counts of this clonotype. An end of the junction differs from the germline gene, which may be a read error. CDR3 DNA: TGTGCTTGGACAGCTGAGTTGAACACTGAAGCTTTCTTT. Translating gives CAWTAELNTEAFF. V and J are TRBV30 and TRBJ1-1; weak D call: TRBD1 (6 bases). CDR1 GTSNPN and CDR2 SVGIG come from the germline V gene (reference sequence). The CDR3 sequence is 13 residues long. Looking up the rest from reference TRBV30 and TRBJ1-1 gives the full variable domain: SQTIHQWPATLVQPVGSPLSLECTVEGTSNPNLYWYRQAAGRGLQLLFYSVGIGQISSEVPQNLSASRPQDRQFILSSKKLLLSDSGFYLCAWTAELNTEAFFGQGTRLTVV.

This clonotype was seen only a few times. The genes are TRBV5-1 and TRBJ1-2, with 7 bases identical to TRBD1. V shed 1 base, J shed 7 bases, and the junction held 7 bases outside the gene matches. Germline loops: CDR1 SGHRS, CDR2 YFSETQ. The length of the CDR3 is 14 residues. CDR3 region: CASSLTTGSVGYTF. In nucleotides, the CDR3 is TGCGCCAGCAGCTTGACGACAGGGAGCGTTGGCTACACCTTC.

The chain joins TRBV6-2 or TRBV6-3 to TRBJ2-1, with 11 bases fitting TRBD2. V lost 0 bases, J lost 9 bases, and 7 bases stayed unmatched. The CDR3 has 16 amino acids. Germline V gene lookup returns CDR1 MNHEY and CDR2 SVGEGT. Written as DNA, the CDR3 is TGTGCCAGCAGTTACTCGGTAACTAGCGGGAGAACTGAGCAGTTCTTC. It translates to CASSYSVTSGRTEQFF.

This clonotype was counted between two and nine times. The CDR3 reads CASSYRQGSYEQYF. In nucleotides, the CDR3 is TGCGCCAGCAGCTACCGACAGGGTTCCTACGAGCAGTACTTC. The chain employs TRBV5-1 and TRBJ2-7; 7 positions match TRBD1. Germline V CDR1 and CDR2: SGHRS, YFSETQ. V lost 3 bases, J lost 1 base, and 4 bases stayed unmatched. The CDR3 is 14 residues long.

This clonotype was detected a few times. The chain joins TRBV4-1 to TRBJ1-1; D possibly corresponds to TRBD1 (6 bases). Per the germline V gene, CDR1 is MGHRA and CDR2 is YSYEKL. V lost 2 bases and J 0 bases, leaving 10 bases between the germline ends. CDR3 size: 15 residues. CDR3 in amino acids: CASSQSGAMNTEAFF. The CDR3 DNA reads as TGCGCCAGCAGCCAATCGGGGGCGATGAACACTGAAGCTTTCTTT.

The gene calls are TRBV11-3 and TRBJ2-2, with TRBD2 matching over 7 bases. The length of the CDR3 is 15 residues. Germline V gives CDR1 SGHNT, CDR2 YENEEA. J was trimmed by 5 bases and V by 2 bases; bases with no gene match: 5. The DNA for the CDR3 is TGTGCCAGCAGCTTAAGGACTAGTACAACCGGGGAGCTGTTTTTT. This codes for CASSLRTSTTGELFF. Full variable domain (missing parts from reference TRBV11-3 and TRBJ2-2): EAGVVQSPRYKIIEKKQPVAFWCNPISGHNTLYWYLQNLGQGPELLIRYENEEAVDDSQLPKDRFSAERLKGVDSTLKIQPAELGDSAVYLCASSLRTSTTGELFFGEGSRLTVL.

The rearrangement joins TRBV12-3 or TRBV12-4 to TRBJ2-2, with D maybe TRBD2 (5 bases). The germline V and J ends were trimmed by 6 bases and 6 bases, with 14 bases remaining between them. CDR3 size: 14 residues. The CDR3 loop is CASREWRRAGELFF. The DNA for the CDR3 is TGTGCCAGCAGAGAGTGGAGGAGAGCCGGGGAGCTGTTTTTT.

The rearrangement links TRBV18 to TRBJ2-7; D unclear. Trimming removed 3 bases at V and 2 bases at J, with 14 bases between. This CDR3 is built from 15 residues. Germline CDR1 is KGHSH and CDR2 is LQKENI. CDR3 in DNA: TGTGCCAGCTCACCCGGCTCTTGGCAAGCCTACGAGCAGTACTTC. It translates to CASSPGSWQAYEQYF.